The 17 T cell receptor beta chains given below trace back to one sample, sequenced in a study of T cells after posttransplantation cyclophosphamide. Sampled 1 year posttransplant, controls received myeloablative marrow transplants, methotrexate and a calcineurin inhibitor. Sequenced by immunoSEQ multiplex PCR; TCRdb stores in-frame clones only, minus some. The table lists 9,500 to 10,000 clones, around 87% of them singletons, with under 30% in the top ten. The specimen was PBMCs, collected after an allogeneic stem cell transplant with a calcineurin inhibitor and methotrexate. The receptors were sampled from a young adult male patient who received an allogeneic stem cell transplant from an unrelated donor, was CMV-positive, and had no GVHD. Some of the T cells may derive from the graft donor.

J is TRBJ2-7 and V is TRBV2; D perhaps matches TRBD2 (6 bases). The CDR3 extends over 14 amino acids. The germline CDR1 and CDR2 sequences are SNHLY and FYNNEI. V was shortened by 8 bases and J by 4 bases, with 18 bases between the two germline ends. CDR3: CASGTGEVSYEQYF. CDR3 nucleotide sequence: TGTGCCAGCGGTACGGGAGAGGTCTCTTACGAGCAGTACTTC.

The rearrangement uses TRBV2 and TRBJ1-1; 8 positions agree with TRBD1. With V trimmed by 7 bases and J by 4 bases, 11 bases remained unmatched. The germline V gene has CDR1 SNHLY and CDR2 FYNNEI. CDR3 length equals 15 residues. CDR3 bases: TGTGCCAGCAATGGTCCAGGGGGCGCGAGCACTGAAGCTTTCTTT. Translated, it gives CASNGPGGASTEAFF.

This chain uses TRBV7-9 with TRBJ1-4, with D uncertain. The CDR3 runs to 15 residues. Germline assignment: CDR1 SEHNR and CDR2 FQNEAQ (reference sequence). Trimming removed 5 bases from V and 2 bases from J, with 12 bases in between. The CDR3 reads CASSPDGLTNEKLFF. The CDR3 nucleotides are TGTGCCAGCAGCCCCGACGGGTTGACTAATGAAAAACTGTTTTTT.

The V gene is TRBV4-1, the J gene TRBJ2-4; D is perhaps TRBD2 (5 bases). The V end was cut by 4 bases, the J end by 1 base, with 14 bases between. Germline assignment: CDR1 MGHRA and CDR2 YSYEKL. CDR3 length: 16 amino acids. CDR3 loop: CASSPPLGEAKNIQYF. In DNA, the CDR3 is TGCGCCAGCAGCCCCCCCCTTGGGGAGGCCAAAAACATTCAGTACTTC.

J is TRBJ1-5 and V is TRBV21-1; the table assigns TRBD1, which was not confirmed against the DNA. TRBV21-1 corresponds to a pseudogene. The CDR3 runs to 13 residues. The CDR3 spells CARGIGENQPQHF. The CDR3 DNA reads TGTGCCAGGGGAATAGGGGAAAATCAGCCCCAGCATTTT.

The chain links TRBV7-8 to TRBJ2-7; TRBD1 is a possible D gene (6 bases). Looked up from germline, CDR1 is SGHVS and CDR2 is FQNEAQ. V lost 5 bases to trimming and J lost 7 bases, with 18 bases between them. The CDR3 sequence is 14 residues long. The CDR3 sequence is CASSPEGGMREQYV. The DNA of the CDR3 is TGTGCCAGCAGCCCAGAAGGGGGAATGAGGGAGCAGTACGTC.

The CDR3 DNA reads as TGTGCCACCTACTGTAAGCTAGCCTCCTACGAGCAGTACTTC. This sequence encodes CATYCKLASYEQYF. The chain carries TRBV15 and TRBJ2-7; D perhaps matches TRBD2 (5 bases). The V end was cut by 8 bases, the J end by 0 bases, with 14 bases between. Germline V CDR1 and CDR2: LNHNV, YYDKDF (reference sequence). CDR3 length: 14 amino acids.

This chain connects TRBV23-1 to TRBJ2-7; 8 bases fit TRBD2. TRBV23-1 falls under the ORF class, with uncertain function. This CDR3 has 18 amino acids. Trimming removed 0 bases from V and 0 bases from J; junction bases left unmatched: 10. CDR3 sequence: CASSQSRGAQIFSYEQYF. For the CDR3, the DNA is TGCGCCAGCAGTCAATCGCGGGGGGCACAAATATTCTCCTACGAGCAGTACTTC.

This sequence joins TRBV18 and TRBJ2-7; 9 nucleotides line up with TRBD1. The germline gives CDR1 KGHSH, CDR2 LQKENI. J gave up 4 bases and V 3 bases, and 4 bases lay outside the gene matches. There are 14 residues in the CDR3. The CDR3 is CASSPRTGEYEQYF. The CDR3 nucleotides read TGTGCCAGCTCACCTCGGACAGGGGAGTACGAGCAGTACTTC.

The gene calls are TRBV7-2 and TRBJ2-3, with TRBD2 identical over 14 bases. This CDR3 has 16 amino acids. Trimming took 5 bases from V and 6 from J; bases not matched to a gene: 7. Germline CDR1 reads SGHTA; CDR2 reads FQGNSA. In DNA form, the CDR3 reads TGTGCCAGCAGCGGGGGGACTAGCGGGAGTTTGGATACGCAGTATTTT. It encodes CASSGGTSGSLDTQYF.

This CDR3 reads CASSHGTKFQETQYF. CDR3 coding DNA: TGTGCCAGCAGCCACGGGACAAAATTTCAAGAGACCCAGTACTTC. This chain uses TRBV5-4 with TRBJ2-5; weak D call: TRBD1 (6 bases). This CDR3 is 15 amino acids long. In germline, CDR1 is SGHNT, CDR2 YYREEE (reference sequence). The V end was cut by 4 bases, the J end by 2 bases, with 15 bases between.

A few counts support this clone. The rearrangement links TRBV10-3 to TRBJ1-3; maybe TRBD1 (6 bases). Trimming stripped 6 bases from V and 0 bases from J, with 12 bases between. Germline CDR1 reads ENHRY; CDR2 reads SYGVKD. The CDR3 is 15 amino acids. The CDR3 is CAISPDRTSGNTIYF. CDR3 DNA sequence: TGTGCCATCAGCCCCGACAGGACCTCTGGAAACACCATATATTTT.

The rearrangement joins TRBV19 to TRBJ1-2; possibly TRBD1 for D (5 bases). The V end was cut by 3 bases, the J end by 3 bases, with 8 bases between. The germline CDR1 and CDR2 sequences are LNHDA and SQIVND (reference sequence). This CDR3 is built from 13 residues. In DNA, the CDR3 is TGTGCCAGTAGTATCGGAGGGGACTATGGCTACACCTTC. It is translated as CASSIGGDYGYTF.

This chain connects TRBV6-5 to TRBJ1-2; 10 bases align to TRBD1. The germline V gene has CDR1 MNHEY and CDR2 SVGAGI. The CDR3 has 15 amino acids. V lost 6 bases and J lost 8; bases outside the gene matches: 12. Here the CDR3 reads CASRRGQGFPSGYTF. CDR3 nucleotides: TGTGCCAGCAGACGGGGACAGGGGTTCCCTAGCGGCTACACCTTC.

This clone is medium-sized (0.01 to 0.1%) in the sample. V gene TRBV2 combines with J gene TRBJ1-5, with a weak D call TRBD1 (5 bases). Trimming pared 4 bases from V and 2 bases from J, leaving 12 bases between. This CDR3 contains 15 residues. Germline V lookup: CDR1 SNHLY, CDR2 FYNNEI. In nucleotides, the CDR3 is TGTGCCAGCAGTGGCGCCAGGGTGGGCAATCAGCCCCAGCATTTT. Protein: CASSGARVGNQPQHF.

This chain links TRBV2 with TRBJ2-1, with unresolved D. Germline CDR1 reads SNHLY; CDR2 reads FYNNEI. The V end lost 3 bases, the J end lost 10 bases, and 10 bases lay between the germline ends. This CDR3 spans 12 amino acids. CDR3 region: CASSDLGKEQFF. Written as DNA, the CDR3 is TGTGCCAGCAGTGATCTCGGTAAGGAGCAGTTCTTC.

This chain uses TRBV11-1 with TRBJ2-5, with TRBD1 identical over 8 bases. The length of the CDR3 is 16 residues. The germline CDR1 and CDR2 sequences are SGHAT and FQDESV (reference sequence). J lost 3 bases, V lost 5 bases, and 11 bases had no gene match. The CDR3 sequence: CASSRLGRGHEETQYF. The CDR3 DNA reads as TGTGCCAGCAGCCGGCTGGGCAGGGGGCACGAAGAGACCCAGTACTTC.